The T cell receptor (beta chain) described here comes from a study of type 1 and type 2 diabetes patients. At the level of the study: CD4+ or CD8+ T cells were positively selected from PBMCs with microbeads.

Notes on this clonotype: Its antigen remains unknown.

Study-level findings and limits: In CD4+ and CD8+ T cells, type 2 diabetes diversity exceeded type 1. Some expanded clones seen only in T1D might occur in additional T2D or control samples. Age and gender were not matched between study groups.

Amplification started from genomic DNA. Multiplex PCR with 30 forward and 13 reverse primers amplified the TCR beta CDR3. TCRdb re-called the multiplex PCR reads with MiXCR, one entry per CDR3 protein. The sample carries about 250,000 distinct CDR3 sequences, around 50% recorded once. The V gene end was trimmed by 7 bases and the J gene end by 2 bases; junction bases not matched to a gene: 6. The CDR3 totals 14 residues. Looked up from germline, CDR1 is SGHVS and CDR2 is FQNEAQ. The chain links TRBV7-8 to TRBJ2-3, with 7 bases fitting TRBD1. The sequence was collected from a man between 18 and 35 years old with type 2 diabetes. The sample taken for sequencing was peripheral blood mononuclear cells (PBMCs). Here the CDR3 reads CASKEGAATDTQYF. CDR3 bases: TGTGCCAGCAAAGAGGGGGCAGCCACAGATACGCAGTATTTT.